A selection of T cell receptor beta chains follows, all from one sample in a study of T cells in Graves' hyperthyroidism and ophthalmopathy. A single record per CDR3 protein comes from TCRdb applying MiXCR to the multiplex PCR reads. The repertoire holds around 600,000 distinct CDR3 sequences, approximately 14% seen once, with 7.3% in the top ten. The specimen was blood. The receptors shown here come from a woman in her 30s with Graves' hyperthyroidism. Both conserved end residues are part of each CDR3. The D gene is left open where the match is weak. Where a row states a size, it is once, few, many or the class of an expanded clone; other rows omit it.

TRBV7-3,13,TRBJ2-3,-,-,CASSSPTADTQYF,TGTGCCAGCAGCTCCCCCACCGCAGATACGCAGTATTTT
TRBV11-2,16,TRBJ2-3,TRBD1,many,CASSQTGSRSTDTQYF,TGTGCCAGCAGCCAGACAGGGAGTAGAAGCACAGATACGCAGTATTTT
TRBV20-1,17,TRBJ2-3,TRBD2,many,CSARSTRASGYTDTQYF,TGCAGTGCTAGATCGACTCGGGCTAGCGGCTACACAGATACGCAGTATTTT
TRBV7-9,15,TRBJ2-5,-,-,CASSPPFEGQETQYF,TGTGCCAGCAGCCCCCCCTTTGAGGGTCAAGAGACCCAGTACTTC
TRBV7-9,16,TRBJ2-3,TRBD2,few,CASHRRETPSTDTQYF,TGTGCCAGCCACCGGCGGGAGACCCCTAGCACAGATACGCAGTATTTT
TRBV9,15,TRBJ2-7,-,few,CASSPRLESTYEQYF,TGTGCCAGCAGCCCTCGACTGGAAAGTACATACGAGCAGTACTTC
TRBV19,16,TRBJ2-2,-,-,CASMGWVGRYTGELFF,TGTGCCAGTATGGGTTGGGTAGGCCGCTACACCGGGGAGCTGTTTTTT
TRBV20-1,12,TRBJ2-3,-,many,CSARDPQGTQYF,TGCAGTGCTAGAGATCCGCAGGGTACGCAGTATTTT
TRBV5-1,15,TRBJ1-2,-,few,CASSLDSGTLDGYTF,TGCGCCAGCAGCTTGGATTCCGGAACCCTCGATGGCTACACCTTC
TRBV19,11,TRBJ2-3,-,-,CATLRGDTQYF,TGTGCCACCCTGCGGGGAGATACGCAGTATTTT
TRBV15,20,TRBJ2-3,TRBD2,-,CATSTPAPPHRGSSTDTQYF,TGTGCCACCAGCACTCCGGCCCCCCCGCATCGCGGGAGTAGCACAGATACGCAGTATTTT
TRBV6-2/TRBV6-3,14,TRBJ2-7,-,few,CASIRGAEDYEQYF,TGTGCCAGCATACGCGGGGCTGAGGACTACGAGCAGTACTTC
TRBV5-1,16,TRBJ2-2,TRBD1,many,CASSPPGQGTTGELFF,TGCGCCAGCAGCCCGCCGGGACAGGGTACCACCGGGGAGCTGTTTTTT
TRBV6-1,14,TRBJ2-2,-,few,CASSGLTPTGELFF,TGTGCCAGCAGTGGACTGACTCCCACCGGGGAGCTGTTTTTT
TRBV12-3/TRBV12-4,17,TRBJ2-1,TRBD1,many,CASSLVGTGGSYNEQFF,TGTGCCAGCAGTTTAGTCGGGACAGGGGGTTCCTACAATGAGCAGTTCTTC
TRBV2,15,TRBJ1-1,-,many,CASSEMEQGISEAFF,TGTGCCAGCAGTGAAATGGAGCAGGGAATCTCTGAAGCTTTCTTT
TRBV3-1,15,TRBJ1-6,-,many,CASSLKAGQNSPLHF,TGTGCCAGCAGCCTTAAGGCAGGGCAGAATTCACCCCTCCACTTT
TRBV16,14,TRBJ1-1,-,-,CASSQLGGDTEAFF,TGTGCCAGCAGCCAACTTGGAGGGGACACTGAAGCTTTCTTT
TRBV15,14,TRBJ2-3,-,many,CATSRDKSGDTQYF,TGTGCCACCAGCAGAGATAAAAGTGGAGATACGCAGTATTTT
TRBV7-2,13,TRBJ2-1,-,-,CASRKTRADEQFF,TGTGCCAGCAGGAAAACTAGGGCGGATGAGCAGTTCTTC
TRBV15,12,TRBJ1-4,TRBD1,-,CATGQGGEKLFF,TGTGCCACCGGGCAGGGGGGTGAAAAACTGTTTTTT
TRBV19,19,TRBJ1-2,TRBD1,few,CASIGPPRQGRRQVYGYTF,TGTGCCAGTATAGGCCCGCCGCGACAGGGGCGACGACAAGTCTATGGCTACACCTTC
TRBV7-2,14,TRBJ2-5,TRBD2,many,CASSRSGTGETQYF,TGTGCCAGCAGCCGTAGCGGGACCGGAGAGACCCAGTACTTC
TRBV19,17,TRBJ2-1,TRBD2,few,CASSTPSGRASYNEQFF,TGTGCCAGTAGTACCCCTAGCGGGAGGGCCTCCTACAATGAGCAGTTCTTC
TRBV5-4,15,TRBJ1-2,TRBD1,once,CASSFSLQGDYGYTF,TGTGCCAGCAGCTTTAGTTTACAGGGGGACTATGGCTACACCTTC
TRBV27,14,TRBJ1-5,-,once,CASGRWGGNQPQHF,TGTGCCAGCGGGCGGTGGGGGGGCAATCAGCCCCAGCATTTT
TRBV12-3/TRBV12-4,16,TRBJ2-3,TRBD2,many,CASSLAGAGGSDTQYF,TGTGCCAGCAGTTTAGCCGGAGCGGGAGGGTCGGATACGCAGTATTTT
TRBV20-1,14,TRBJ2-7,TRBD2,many,CSAREVAGTYEQYF,TGCAGTGCTAGAGAAGTAGCGGGGACCTACGAGCAGTACTTC
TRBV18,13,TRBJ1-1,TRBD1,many,CASSAGQGGEAFF,TGTGCCAGCTCGGCAGGACAGGGGGGTGAAGCTTTCTTT
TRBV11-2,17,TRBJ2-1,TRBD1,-,CASSLGTGGARDNEQFF,TGTGCCAGCAGCCTCGGGACAGGGGGCGCGCGGGACAATGAGCAGTTCTTC